One T cell receptor (beta chain) is described in this entry. The data stem from a study of T cells in Graves' hyperthyroidism and ophthalmopathy. The source material, RNA transcripts, was used to amplify TCR beta CDR3 regions. A set of HTBI primers served as the primers for a first-round RT-PCR of the TCR CDR3. TCRdb re-called the multiplex PCR reads with MiXCR, one entry per CDR3 protein. There are around 300,000 distinct CDR3 sequences in the sample; around 13% occur only once, and about 26% lies in the top ten. PBMCs came from less than 11 ml fresh peripheral blood. Germline V CDR1 and CDR2: DFQATT, SNEGSKA (reference sequence). Trimming removed 3 bases from V and 5 bases from J; junction bases left unmatched: 5. This CDR3 spans 13 amino acids.

The chain couples TRBV20-1 to TRBJ1-1; TRBD1 agrees at 8 bases. This clonotype was obtained from a young woman with Graves' hyperthyroidism. The sequencing sample was made of blood. The CDR3 sequence is CSASLTGGTEAFF. CDR3 bases: TGCAGTGCTAGTCTTACAGGGGGGACTGAAGCTTTCTTT.